Listed here is a single TCR beta chain. Here immunoSEQ multiplex PCR was the method, and the copy in TCRdb shows in-frame clones only, minus some. The sample lists roughly 40,000 clones, 91% occurring once. This sample was taken from a study of T cell changes during pregnancy in multiple sclerosis. Trimming pared 0 bases from V and 3 bases from J, leaving 20 bases between. This CDR3 contains 19 residues. Looked up from germline, CDR1 is LGHNA and CDR2 is YSLEER. The receptor was derived from a female donor with multiple sclerosis, enrolled in a pregnancy study. The chain has TRBV4-3 and TRBJ1-4; D possibly corresponds to TRBD1 (5 bases). The sample in question was CD4+ T cells from peripheral blood mononuclear cells, obtained before pregnancy. CDR3 sequence reads: CASSQETGGGSLANEKLFF. The CDR3 DNA sequence: TGCGCCAGCAGCCAAGAGACCGGGGGGGGGAGCTTGGCTAATGAAAAACTGTTTTTT.